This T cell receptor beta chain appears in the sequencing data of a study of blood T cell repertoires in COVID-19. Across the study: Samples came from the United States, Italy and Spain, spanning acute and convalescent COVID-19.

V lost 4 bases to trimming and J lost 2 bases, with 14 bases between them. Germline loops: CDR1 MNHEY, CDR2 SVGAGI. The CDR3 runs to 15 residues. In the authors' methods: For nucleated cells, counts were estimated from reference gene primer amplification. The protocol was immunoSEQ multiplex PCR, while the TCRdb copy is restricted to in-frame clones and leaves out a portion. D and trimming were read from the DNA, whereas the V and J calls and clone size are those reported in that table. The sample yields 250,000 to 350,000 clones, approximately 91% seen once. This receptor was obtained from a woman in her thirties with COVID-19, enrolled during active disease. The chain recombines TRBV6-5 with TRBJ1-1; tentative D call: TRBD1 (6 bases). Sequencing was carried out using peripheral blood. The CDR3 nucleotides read TGTGCCAGCAGTTCAGGACAGTTAAGAAACACTGAAGCTTTCTTT. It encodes CASSSGQLRNTEAFF.